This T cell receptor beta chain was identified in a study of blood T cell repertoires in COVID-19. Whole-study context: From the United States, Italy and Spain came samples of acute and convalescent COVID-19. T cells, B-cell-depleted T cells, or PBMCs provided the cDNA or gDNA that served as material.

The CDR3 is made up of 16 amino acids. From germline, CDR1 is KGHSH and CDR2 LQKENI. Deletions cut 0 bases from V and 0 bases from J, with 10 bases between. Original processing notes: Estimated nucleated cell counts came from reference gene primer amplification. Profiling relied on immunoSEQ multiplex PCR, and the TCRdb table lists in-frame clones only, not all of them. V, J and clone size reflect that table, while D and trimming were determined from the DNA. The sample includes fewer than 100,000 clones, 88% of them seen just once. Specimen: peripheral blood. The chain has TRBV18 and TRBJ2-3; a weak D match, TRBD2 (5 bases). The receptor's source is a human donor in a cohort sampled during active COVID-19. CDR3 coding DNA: TGTGCCAGCTCACCACCGGTTAGCGTAAGCACAGATACGCAGTATTTT. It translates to CASSPPVSVSTDTQYF.